Listed below are T cell receptor beta chains from one sample, sequenced in a study of Graves' ophthalmopathy and Graves' hyperthyroidism. From the multiplex PCR reads, TCRdb called clonotypes with MiXCR, one entry per CDR3 protein. The sample holds hundreds of thousands of distinct CDR3 sequences, roughly two fifths seen once. Material: peripheral blood. The receptors derive from an adult man with Graves' ophthalmopathy. Each CDR3 is given with its conserved first and last residue. A D gene is named only where the DNA matches it firmly. Part of the rows lack a size; the others show once, few, many or a class for expanded clones.

J gene: TRBJ2-7
D gene: TRBD1
clone size: many
V gene: TRBV12-3/TRBV12-4
CDR3 protein: CASSTGGTTYEQYF
CDR3 DNA: TGTGCCAGCAGTACAGGGGGTACGACCTACGAGCAGTACTTC

J gene: TRBJ1-2
D gene: NA
clone size: NA
V gene: TRBV5-1
CDR3 protein: CASSPIPGQPNYGYTF
CDR3 DNA: TGTGCCAGCAGCCCGATCCCCGGGCAACCCAACTATGGCTACACCTTC

J gene: TRBJ1-2
D gene: NA
clone size: few
V gene: TRBV6-6
CDR3 protein: CASSYSMSRTAYGYTF
CDR3 DNA: TGTGCCAGCAGTTACTCGATGTCCCGGACAGCGTATGGCTACACCTTC

J gene: TRBJ2-2
D gene: TRBD1
clone size: NA
V gene: TRBV14
CDR3 protein: CASRQSTGGFTGELFF
CDR3 DNA: TGTGCCAGCAGACAAAGTACAGGGGGCTTCACCGGGGAGCTGTTTTTT

J gene: TRBJ2-7
D gene: TRBD1
clone size: many
V gene: TRBV2
CDR3 protein: CASRQGGPYEQYF
CDR3 DNA: TGTGCCAGCCGACAGGGCGGACCCTACGAGCAGTACTTC

J gene: TRBJ2-2
D gene: NA
clone size: once
V gene: TRBV11-2
CDR3 protein: CASSLNGGNTGELFF
CDR3 DNA: TGTGCCAGCAGCTTAAACGGGGGGAACACCGGGGAGCTGTTTTTT

J gene: TRBJ1-6
D gene: TRBD1
clone size: NA
V gene: TRBV10-1
CDR3 protein: CASSYLTGESNSPLHF
CDR3 DNA: TGTGCCAGCAGTTACCTCACAGGGGAAAGTAATTCACCCCTCCACTTT

J gene: TRBJ2-6
D gene: NA
clone size: many
V gene: TRBV2
CDR3 protein: CASSEEGPGVSSGANVLTF
CDR3 DNA: TGTGCCAGCAGTGAAGAAGGGCCAGGTGTTAGCTCTGGGGCCAACGTCCTGACTTTC

J gene: TRBJ1-6
D gene: TRBD1
clone size: NA
V gene: TRBV7-2
CDR3 protein: CASSRDRGSYNSPLHF
CDR3 DNA: TGTGCCAGCAGCCGAGACAGGGGCTCCTATAATTCACCCCTCCACTTT

J gene: TRBJ2-7
D gene: NA
clone size: few
V gene: TRBV20-1
CDR3 protein: CSASLGGAGEQYF
CDR3 DNA: TGCAGTGCCTCACTAGGGGGGGCGGGGGAGCAGTACTTC

J gene: TRBJ1-1
D gene: NA
clone size: few
V gene: TRBV4-3
CDR3 protein: CASSQVKLGRENTEAFF
CDR3 DNA: TGCGCCAGCAGCCAAGTAAAGTTGGGCAGGGAGAACACTGAAGCTTTCTTT

J gene: TRBJ2-7
D gene: NA
clone size: NA
V gene: TRBV6-1
CDR3 protein: CASRRAGVSYEQYF
CDR3 DNA: TGTGCCAGCAGACGGGCAGGGGTCTCCTACGAGCAGTACTTC

J gene: TRBJ1-2
D gene: NA
clone size: NA
V gene: TRBV10-3
CDR3 protein: CAISEGQTSYGYTF
CDR3 DNA: TGTGCCATCAGTGAAGGACAGACCTCCTATGGCTACACCTTC

J gene: TRBJ1-1
D gene: NA
clone size: once
V gene: TRBV11-1
CDR3 protein: CASSRNRGTEAFF
CDR3 DNA: TGTGCCAGCAGCCGCAATAGGGGCACTGAAGCTTTCTTT

J gene: TRBJ1-2
D gene: NA
clone size: NA
V gene: TRBV7-9
CDR3 protein: CASSNGQKNYGYTF
CDR3 DNA: TGTGCCAGCAGTAACGGACAGAAGAACTATGGCTACACCTTC